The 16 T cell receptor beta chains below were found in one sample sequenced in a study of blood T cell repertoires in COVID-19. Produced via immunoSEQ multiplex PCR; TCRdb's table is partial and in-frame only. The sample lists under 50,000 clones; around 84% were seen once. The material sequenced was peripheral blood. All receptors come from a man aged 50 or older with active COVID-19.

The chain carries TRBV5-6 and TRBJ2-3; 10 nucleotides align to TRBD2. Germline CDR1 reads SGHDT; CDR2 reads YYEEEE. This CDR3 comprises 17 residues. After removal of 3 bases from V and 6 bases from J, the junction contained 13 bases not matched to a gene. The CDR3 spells CASSSSPLAGEGDTQYF. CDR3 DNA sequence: TGTGCCAGCAGCTCGAGCCCCCTAGCGGGGGAGGGCGATACGCAGTATTTT.

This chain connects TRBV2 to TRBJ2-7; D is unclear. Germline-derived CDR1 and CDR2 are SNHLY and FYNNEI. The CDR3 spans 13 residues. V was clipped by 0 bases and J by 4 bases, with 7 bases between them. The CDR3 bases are TGTGCCAGCAGTGAAGCGAGCTGGTACGAGCAGTACTTC. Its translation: CASSEASWYEQYF.

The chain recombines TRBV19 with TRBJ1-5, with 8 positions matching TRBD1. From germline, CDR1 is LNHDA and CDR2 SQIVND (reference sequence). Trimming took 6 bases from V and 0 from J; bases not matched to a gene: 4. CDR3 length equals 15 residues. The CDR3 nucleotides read TGTGCCAGTAGAACAGGGACAGGTAGCAATCAGCCCCAGCATTTT. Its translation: CASRTGTGSNQPQHF.

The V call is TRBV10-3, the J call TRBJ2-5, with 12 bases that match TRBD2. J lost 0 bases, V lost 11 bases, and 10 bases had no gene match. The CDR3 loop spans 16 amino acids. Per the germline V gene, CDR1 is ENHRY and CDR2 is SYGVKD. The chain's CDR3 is CASKASGGGYQETQYF. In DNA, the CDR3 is TGTGCCTCCAAGGCTAGCGGGGGGGGGTACCAAGAGACCCAGTACTTC.

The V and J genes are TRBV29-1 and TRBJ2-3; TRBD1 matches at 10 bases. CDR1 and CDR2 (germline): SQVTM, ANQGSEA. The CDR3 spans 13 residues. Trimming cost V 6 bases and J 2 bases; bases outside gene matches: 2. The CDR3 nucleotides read TGCAGCGTGGGGACAGGGGTCACAGATACGCAGTATTTT. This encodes CSVGTGVTDTQYF.

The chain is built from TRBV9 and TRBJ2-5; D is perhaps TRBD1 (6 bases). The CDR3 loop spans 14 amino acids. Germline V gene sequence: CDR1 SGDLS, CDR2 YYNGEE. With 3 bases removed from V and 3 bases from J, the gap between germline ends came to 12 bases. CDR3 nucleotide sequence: TGTGCCAGCAGCGCCGGGACATCAGAAGAGACCCAGTACTTC. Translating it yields CASSAGTSEETQYF. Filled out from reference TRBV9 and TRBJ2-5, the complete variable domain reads DSGVTQTPKHLITATGQRVTLRCSPRSGDLSVYWYQQSLDQGLQFLIQYYNGEERAKGNILERFSAQQFPDLHSELNLSSLELGDSALYFCASSAGTSEETQYFGPGTRLLVL.

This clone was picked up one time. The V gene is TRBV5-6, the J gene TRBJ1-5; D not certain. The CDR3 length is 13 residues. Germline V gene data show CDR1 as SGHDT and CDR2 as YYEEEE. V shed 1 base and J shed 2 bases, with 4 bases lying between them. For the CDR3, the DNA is TGTGCCAGCAGCTTGTTCGGCAATCAGCCCCAGCATTTT. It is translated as CASSLFGNQPQHF.

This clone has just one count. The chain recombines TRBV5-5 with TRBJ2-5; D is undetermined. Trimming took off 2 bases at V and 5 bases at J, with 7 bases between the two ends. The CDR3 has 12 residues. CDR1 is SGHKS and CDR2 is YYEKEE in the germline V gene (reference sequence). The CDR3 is CASSLILETQYF. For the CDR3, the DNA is TGTGCCAGCAGCTTAATTCTCGAGACCCAGTACTTC.

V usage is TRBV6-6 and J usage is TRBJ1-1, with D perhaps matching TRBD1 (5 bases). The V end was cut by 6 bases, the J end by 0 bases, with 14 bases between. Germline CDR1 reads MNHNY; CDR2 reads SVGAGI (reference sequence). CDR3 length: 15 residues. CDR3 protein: CASRWGGNMNTEAFF. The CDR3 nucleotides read TGTGCCAGCAGATGGGGGGGGAACATGAACACTGAAGCTTTCTTT.

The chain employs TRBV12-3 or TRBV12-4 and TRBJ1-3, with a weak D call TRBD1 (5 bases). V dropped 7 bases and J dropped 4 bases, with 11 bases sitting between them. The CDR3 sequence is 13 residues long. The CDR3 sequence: CASKRGVGNTIYF. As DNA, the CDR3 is TGTGCCAGCAAAAGGGGCGTAGGAAACACCATATATTTT.

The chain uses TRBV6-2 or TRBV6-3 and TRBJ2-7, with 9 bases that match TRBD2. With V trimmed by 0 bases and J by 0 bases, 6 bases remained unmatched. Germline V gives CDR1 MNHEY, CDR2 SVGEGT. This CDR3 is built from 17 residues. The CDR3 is CASSYSMRGGDSYEQYF. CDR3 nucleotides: TGTGCCAGCAGTTACTCGATGCGGGGGGGTGACTCCTACGAGCAGTACTTC.

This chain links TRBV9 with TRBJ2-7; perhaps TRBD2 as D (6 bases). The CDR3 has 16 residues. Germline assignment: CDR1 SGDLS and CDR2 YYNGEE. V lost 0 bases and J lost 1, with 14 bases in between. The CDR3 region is CASSVGYFGGSYEQYF. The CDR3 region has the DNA TGTGCCAGCAGCGTAGGGTATTTCGGGGGTTCCTACGAGCAGTACTTC.

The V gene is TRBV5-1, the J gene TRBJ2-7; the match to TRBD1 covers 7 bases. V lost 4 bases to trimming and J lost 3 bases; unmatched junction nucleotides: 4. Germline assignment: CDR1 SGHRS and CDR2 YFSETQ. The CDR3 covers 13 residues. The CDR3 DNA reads TGCGCCAGCAGCCAGGGACAGAACTACGAGCAGTACTTC. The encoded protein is CASSQGQNYEQYF.

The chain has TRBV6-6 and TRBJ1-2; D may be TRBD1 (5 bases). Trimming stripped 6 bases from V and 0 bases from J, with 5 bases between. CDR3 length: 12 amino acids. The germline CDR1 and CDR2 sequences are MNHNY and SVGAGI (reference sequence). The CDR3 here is CASRGPNYGYTF. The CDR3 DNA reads TGTGCCAGCAGGGGGCCTAACTATGGCTACACCTTC.

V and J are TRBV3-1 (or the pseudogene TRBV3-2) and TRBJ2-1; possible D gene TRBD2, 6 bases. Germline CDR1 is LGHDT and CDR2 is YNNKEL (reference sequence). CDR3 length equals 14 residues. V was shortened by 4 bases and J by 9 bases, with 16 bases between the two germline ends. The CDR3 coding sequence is TGTGCCAGCAGCCTTGGGACTCCTTCGGTTGAGCAGTTCTTC. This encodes CASSLGTPSVEQFF.

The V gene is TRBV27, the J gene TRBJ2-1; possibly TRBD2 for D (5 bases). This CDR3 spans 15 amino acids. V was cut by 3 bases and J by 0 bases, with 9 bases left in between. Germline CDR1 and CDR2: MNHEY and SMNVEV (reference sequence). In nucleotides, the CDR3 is TGTGCCAGCAGTTTGGGTGGGAGCTCCTACAATGAGCAGTTCTTC. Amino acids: CASSLGGSSYNEQFF.